This TCR beta chain was sequenced during a study of blood T cell repertoires in COVID-19. The wider study: The cDNA or gDNA used as material had been derived from T cells, B-cell-depleted T cells, or PBMCs.

Clones were sequenced by immunoSEQ multiplex PCR, and TCRdb holds only the in-frame ones, with some missing. The data show a few hundred thousand clones, with 89% seen just once and 0.94% held by the top ten. The germline V gene encodes CDR1 SGHTA and CDR2 FQGNSA. This CDR3 has 17 residues. The junction had 9 bases not matched to a gene; V was cut back by 0 bases and J by 3 bases. The chain carries TRBV7-2 and TRBJ2-3; TRBD2 aligns across 7 bases. The sample consisted of peripheral blood. This clonotype was obtained from a woman in her forties who had recovered from COVID-19. The CDR3 sequence is CASSLASVRLATDTQYF. In nucleotides, the CDR3 is TGTGCCAGCAGCTTAGCGTCAGTCCGACTAGCAACAGATACGCAGTATTTT. The entire variable domain, with the rest obtained from reference TRBV7-2 and TRBJ2-3, is as follows: GAGVSQSPSNKVTEKGKDVELRCDPISGHTALYWYRQSLGQGLEFLIYFQGNSAPDKSGLPSDRFSAERTGGSVSTLTIQRTQQEDSAVYLCASSLASVRLATDTQYFGPGTRLTVL.